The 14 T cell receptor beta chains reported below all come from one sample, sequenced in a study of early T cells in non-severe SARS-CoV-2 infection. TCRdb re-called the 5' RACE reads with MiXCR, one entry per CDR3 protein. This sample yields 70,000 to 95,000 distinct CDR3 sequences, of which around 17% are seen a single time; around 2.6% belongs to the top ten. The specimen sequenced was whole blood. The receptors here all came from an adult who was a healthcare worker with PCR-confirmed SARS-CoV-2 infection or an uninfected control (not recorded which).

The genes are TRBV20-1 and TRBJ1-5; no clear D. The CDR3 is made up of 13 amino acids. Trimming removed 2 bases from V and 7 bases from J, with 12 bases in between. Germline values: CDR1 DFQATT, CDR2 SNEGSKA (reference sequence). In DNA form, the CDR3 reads TGCAGTGCTAGACAGGCTGCATGGCAGCCCCAGCATTTT. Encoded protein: CSARQAAWQPQHF.

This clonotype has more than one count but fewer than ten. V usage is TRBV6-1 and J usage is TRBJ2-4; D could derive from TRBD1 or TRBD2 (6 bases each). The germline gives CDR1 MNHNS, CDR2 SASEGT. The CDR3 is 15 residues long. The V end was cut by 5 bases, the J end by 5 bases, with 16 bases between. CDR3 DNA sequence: TGTGCCAGCAGTAAGGGGGAGGCTGCCCAAAACATTCAGTACTTC. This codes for CASSKGEAAQNIQYF.

The CDR3 is CASSPGTGRQPQHF. As DNA, the CDR3 is TGCGCCAGCAGCCCAGGGACAGGGCGTCAGCCCCAGCATTTT. The V and J genes are TRBV5-1 and TRBJ1-5; 9 positions match TRBD1. Germline assignment: CDR1 SGHRS and CDR2 YFSETQ. The CDR3 covers 14 residues. The J segment lost 6 bases and the V segment lost 4 bases, leaving 5 bases of the junction unmatched.

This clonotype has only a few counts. The CDR3 nucleotides are TGTGCCAGCAGCTTACTAGGGGAGTACACCGGGGAGCTGTTTTTT. Its translation is CASSLLGEYTGELFF. The rearrangement links TRBV7-6 to TRBJ2-2; D assignment may be TRBD1 or TRBD2 (5 bases each). Trimming stripped 2 bases from V and 3 bases from J, with 10 bases between. The CDR3 is 15 residues long. The germline CDR1 and CDR2 sequences are SGHVS and FNYEAQ.

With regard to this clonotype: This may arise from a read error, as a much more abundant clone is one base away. In DNA form, the CDR3 reads TGTGTCAGCAGCTATGACAGTGCAACTAATGAAAAACTGTTTTTT. Amino acids: CVSSYDSATNEKLFF. The chain couples TRBV7-8 to TRBJ1-4; TRBD1 might be the D (5 bases). This CDR3 is built from 15 residues. CDR1 and CDR2 (germline): SGHVS, FQNEAQ.

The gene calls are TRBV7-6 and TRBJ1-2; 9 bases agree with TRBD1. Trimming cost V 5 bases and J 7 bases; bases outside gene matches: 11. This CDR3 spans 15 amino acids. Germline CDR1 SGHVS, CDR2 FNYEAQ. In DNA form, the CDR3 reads TGTGCCAGCAGCCTTGTAGTGGGACAGGGCGCTGGCTACACCTTC. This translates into CASSLVVGQGAGYTF.

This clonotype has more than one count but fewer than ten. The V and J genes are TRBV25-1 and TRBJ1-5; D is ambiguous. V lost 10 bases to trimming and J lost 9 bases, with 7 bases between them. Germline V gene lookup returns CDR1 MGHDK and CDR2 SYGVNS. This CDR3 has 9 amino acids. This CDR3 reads CATPRPQHF. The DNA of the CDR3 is TGTGCCACCCCAAGGCCCCAGCATTTT.

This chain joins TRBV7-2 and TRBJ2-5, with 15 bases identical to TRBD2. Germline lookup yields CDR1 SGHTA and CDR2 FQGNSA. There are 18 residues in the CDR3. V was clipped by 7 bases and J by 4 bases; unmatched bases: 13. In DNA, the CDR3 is TGTGCCAGCACCCCCGGGGGACTAGCGGGGGGTTCGAGAGAGACCCAGTACTTC. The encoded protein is CASTPGGLAGGSRETQYF. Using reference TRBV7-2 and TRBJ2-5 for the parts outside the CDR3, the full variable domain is GAGVSQSPSNKVTEKGKDVELRCDPISGHTALYWYRQSLGQGLEFLIYFQGNSAPDKSGLPSDRFSAERTGGSVSTLTIQRTQQEDSAVYLCASTPGGLAGGSRETQYFGPGTRLLVL.

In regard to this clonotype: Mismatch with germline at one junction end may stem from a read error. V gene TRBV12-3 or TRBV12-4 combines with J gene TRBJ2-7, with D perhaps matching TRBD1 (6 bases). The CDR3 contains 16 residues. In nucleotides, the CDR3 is TGTGCCAGCATTTTAGACAGACAGGAAAGCTCCTACGAGCAGTACTTC. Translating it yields CASILDRQESSYEQYF.

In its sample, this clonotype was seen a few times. CDR3 protein: CATRKDTYNEQFF. The CDR3 DNA reads TGTGCCACCAGAAAGGACACCTACAATGAGCAGTTCTTC. This chain joins TRBV24-1 and TRBJ2-1, with a weak D call TRBD1 (5 bases). Trimming removed 7 bases at V and 2 bases at J, with 8 bases between. The germline V gene encodes CDR1 KGHDR and CDR2 SFDVKD. This CDR3 has 13 amino acids.

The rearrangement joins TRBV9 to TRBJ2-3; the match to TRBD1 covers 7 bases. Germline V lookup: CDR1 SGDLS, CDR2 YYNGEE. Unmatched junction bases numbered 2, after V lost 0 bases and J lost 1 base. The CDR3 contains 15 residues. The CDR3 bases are TGTGCCAGCAGCGTAGACACAGGGGGCACAGATACGCAGTATTTT. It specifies CASSVDTGGTDTQYF. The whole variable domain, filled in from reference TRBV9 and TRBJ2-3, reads DSGVTQTPKHLITATGQRVTLRCSPRSGDLSVYWYQQSLDQGLQFLIQYYNGEERAKGNILERFSAQQFPDLHSELNLSSLELGDSALYFCASSVDTGGTDTQYFGPGTRLTVL.

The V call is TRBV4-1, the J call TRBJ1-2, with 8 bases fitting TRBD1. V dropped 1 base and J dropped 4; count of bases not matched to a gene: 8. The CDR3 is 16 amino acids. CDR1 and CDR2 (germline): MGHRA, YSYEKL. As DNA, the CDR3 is TGCGCCAGCAGCCAAGTGGCAGGGGGCGCGGGCTATGGCTACACCTTC. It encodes CASSQVAGGAGYGYTF.

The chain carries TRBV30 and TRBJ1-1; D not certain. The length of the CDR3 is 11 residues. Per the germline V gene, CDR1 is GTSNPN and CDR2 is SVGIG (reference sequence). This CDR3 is CARMKNTEAFF. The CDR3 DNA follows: TGTGCAAGAATGAAGAACACTGAAGCTTTCTTT. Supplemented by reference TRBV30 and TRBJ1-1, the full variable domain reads SQTIHQWPATLVQPVGSPLSLECTVEGTSNPNLYWYRQAAGRGLQLLFYSVGIGQISSEVPQNLSASRPQDRQFILSSKKLLLSDSGFYLCARMKNTEAFFGQGTRLTVV.

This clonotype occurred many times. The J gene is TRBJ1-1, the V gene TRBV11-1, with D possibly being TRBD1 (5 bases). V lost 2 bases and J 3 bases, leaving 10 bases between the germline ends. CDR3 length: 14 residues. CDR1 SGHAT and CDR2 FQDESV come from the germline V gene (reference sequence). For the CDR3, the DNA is TGTGCCAGCAGCTTAAGTCCCAGGGACACTGAAGCTTTCTTT. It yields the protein CASSLSPRDTEAFF. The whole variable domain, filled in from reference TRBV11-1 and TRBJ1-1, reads EAEVAQSPRYKITEKSQAVAFWCDPISGHATLYWYRQILGQGPELLVQFQDESVVDDSQLPKDRFSAERLKGVDSTLKIQPAELGDSAMYLCASSLSPRDTEAFFGQGTRLTVV.